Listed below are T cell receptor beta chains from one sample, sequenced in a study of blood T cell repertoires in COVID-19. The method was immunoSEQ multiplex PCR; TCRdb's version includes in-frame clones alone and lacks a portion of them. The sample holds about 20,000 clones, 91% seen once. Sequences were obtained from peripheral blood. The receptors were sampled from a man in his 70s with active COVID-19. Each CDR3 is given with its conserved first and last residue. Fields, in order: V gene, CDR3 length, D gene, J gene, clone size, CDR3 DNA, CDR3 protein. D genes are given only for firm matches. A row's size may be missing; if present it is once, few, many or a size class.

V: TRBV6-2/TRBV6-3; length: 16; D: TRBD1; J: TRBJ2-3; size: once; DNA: TGTGCCAGCAGTTACTCGCGGACAGGTAGCACAGATACGCAGTATTTT; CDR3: CASSYSRTGSTDTQYF
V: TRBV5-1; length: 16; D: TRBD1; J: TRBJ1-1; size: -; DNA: TGCGCCAGCAGCTTGGATTTGGGACAGGGGAGGACTGAAGCTTTCTTT; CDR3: CASSLDLGQGRTEAFF
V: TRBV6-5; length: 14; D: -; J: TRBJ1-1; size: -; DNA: TGTGCCAGCAGTTACCAGGGGCTTAACACTGAAGCTTTCTTT; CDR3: CASSYQGLNTEAFF
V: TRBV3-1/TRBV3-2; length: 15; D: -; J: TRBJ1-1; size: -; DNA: TGTGCCAGCAGCCGGCTCAGGGTAGCGAACACTGAAGCTTTCTTT; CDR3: CASSRLRVANTEAFF
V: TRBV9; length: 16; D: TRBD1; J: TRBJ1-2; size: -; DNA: TGTGCCAGCAGCGTAGACGGGACAGGGGATTTCTATGGCTACACCTTC; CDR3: CASSVDGTGDFYGYTF
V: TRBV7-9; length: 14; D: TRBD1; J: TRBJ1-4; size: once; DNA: TGTGCCAGCAGCCTGCGACAGGGAACTGAAAAACTGTTTTTT; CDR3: CASSLRQGTEKLFF
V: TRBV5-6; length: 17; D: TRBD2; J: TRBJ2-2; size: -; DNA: TGTGCCAGCAGCTTGGCCCCTAGCGGGACGAACACCGGGGAGCTGTTTTTT; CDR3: CASSLAPSGTNTGELFF
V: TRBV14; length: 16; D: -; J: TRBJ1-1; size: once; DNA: TGTGCCAGCAGCCAAGAGTTAGGGAGGTGGAACACTGAAGCTTTCTTT; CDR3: CASSQELGRWNTEAFF
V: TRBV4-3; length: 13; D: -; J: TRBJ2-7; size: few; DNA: TGCGCCAGCAGCCAAGCCCGGGGATACGAGCAGTACTTC; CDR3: CASSQARGYEQYF
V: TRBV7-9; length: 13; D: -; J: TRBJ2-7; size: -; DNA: TGTGCCAGCAGCGCTAAGGAGAGGTACGAGCAGTACTTC; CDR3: CASSAKERYEQYF
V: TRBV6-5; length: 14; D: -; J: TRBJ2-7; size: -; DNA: TGTGCCAGCAGTCCAACCGGGACACATTACGAGCAGTACTTC; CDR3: CASSPTGTHYEQYF
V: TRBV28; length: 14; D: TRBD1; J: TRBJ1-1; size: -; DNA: TGTGCCAGCAGTTCGCAGGGACAGGGGGCGCGGGCTTTCTTT; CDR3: CASSSQGQGARAFF
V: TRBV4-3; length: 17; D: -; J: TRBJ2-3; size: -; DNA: TGCGCCAGCAGCCAAGAACGGCAGGGCCCCTTCACAGATACGCAGTATTTT; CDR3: CASSQERQGPFTDTQYF
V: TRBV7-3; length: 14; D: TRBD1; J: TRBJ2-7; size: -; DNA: TGTGCCAGCAGCCTCGGGACAGGGAGCCACGAGCAGTACTTC; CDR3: CASSLGTGSHEQYF
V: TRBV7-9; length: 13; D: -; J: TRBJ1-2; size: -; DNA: TGTGCCAGCAGCTCTGCGGGGCCTATGGGCTACACCTTC; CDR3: CASSSAGPMGYTF
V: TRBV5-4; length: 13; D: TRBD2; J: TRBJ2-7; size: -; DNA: TGTGCCAGCAGCCTAGCGGGACGGTACGAGCAGTACTTC; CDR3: CASSLAGRYEQYF
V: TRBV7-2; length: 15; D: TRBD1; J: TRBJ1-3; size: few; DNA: TGTGCCAGCAGCCCCGGGACAGGCTCTGGAAACACCATATATTTT; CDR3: CASSPGTGSGNTIYF
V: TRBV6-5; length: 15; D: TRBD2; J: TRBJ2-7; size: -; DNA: TGTGCCAGCAGTTACACTAGCGGGGCCTCCTACGAGCAGTACTTC; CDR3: CASSYTSGASYEQYF
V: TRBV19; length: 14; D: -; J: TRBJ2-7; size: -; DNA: TGTGCCAGTAGCAAACAGGGCCCATTCTACGAGCAGTACTTC; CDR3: CASSKQGPFYEQYF
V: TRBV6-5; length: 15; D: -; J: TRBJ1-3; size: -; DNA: TGTGCCAGCAGCCACCTCGAGGGTTATGGAAACACCATATATTTT; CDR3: CASSHLEGYGNTIYF
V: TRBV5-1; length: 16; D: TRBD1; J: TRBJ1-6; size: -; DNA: TGCGCCAGCAGCTCCTCCTCAGGACAGGGGAATTCACCCCTCCACTTT; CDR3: CASSSSSGQGNSPLHF
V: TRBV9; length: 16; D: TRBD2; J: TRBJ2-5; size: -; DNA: TGTGCCAGCAGCGTAGGGCCGGGGGGTTCTCAAGAGACCCAGTACTTC; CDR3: CASSVGPGGSQETQYF
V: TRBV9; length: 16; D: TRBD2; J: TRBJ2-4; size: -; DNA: TGTGCCAGCAGCCCCGGGGGGGCCAGGGCCAAAAACATTCAGTACTTC; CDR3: CASSPGGARAKNIQYF
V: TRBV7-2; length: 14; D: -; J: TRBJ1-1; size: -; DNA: TGTGCCAGCAGCTCAACTTTCGGGAACACTGAAGCTTTCTTT; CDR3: CASSSTFGNTEAFF
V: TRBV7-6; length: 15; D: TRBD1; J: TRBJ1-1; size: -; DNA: TGTGCCAGCAGCTTTCGGACAGGGAGGGACACTGAAGCTTTCTTT; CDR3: CASSFRTGRDTEAFF
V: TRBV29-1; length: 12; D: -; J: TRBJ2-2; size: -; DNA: TGCAGCGTTCCCGGGGAGGACGGGGAGCTGTTTTTT; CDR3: CSVPGEDGELFF
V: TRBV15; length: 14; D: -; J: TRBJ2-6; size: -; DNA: TGTGCCACCAGCAGATACTCTGGGGCCAACGTCCTGACTTTC; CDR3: CATSRYSGANVLTF
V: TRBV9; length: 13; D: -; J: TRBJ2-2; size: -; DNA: TGTGCCAGCAGCGTCCACAGCACCGGGGAGCTGTTTTTT; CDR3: CASSVHSTGELFF
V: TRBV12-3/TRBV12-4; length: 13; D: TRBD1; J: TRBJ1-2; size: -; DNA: TGTGCCAGCAGGGGACAGGGCTCGTATGGCTACACCTTC; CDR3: CASRGQGSYGYTF
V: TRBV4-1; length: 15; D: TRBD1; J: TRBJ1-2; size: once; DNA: TGCGCCAGCAGCCCCCCGGGACAGGGAGCCTATGGCTACACCTTC; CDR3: CASSPPGQGAYGYTF
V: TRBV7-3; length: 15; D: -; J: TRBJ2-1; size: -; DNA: TGTGCCAGCAGCTTACAGGGGCAGTCCTACAATGAGCAGTTCTTC; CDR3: CASSLQGQSYNEQFF
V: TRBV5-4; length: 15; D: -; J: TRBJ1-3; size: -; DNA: TGTGCCAGCAGCTTGGGAACAGGGCTGGGAAACACCATATATTTT; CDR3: CASSLGTGLGNTIYF
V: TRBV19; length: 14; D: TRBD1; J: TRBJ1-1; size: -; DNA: TGTGCCAGCATGGACAGGGTTCTGAACACTGAAGCTTTCTTT; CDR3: CASMDRVLNTEAFF
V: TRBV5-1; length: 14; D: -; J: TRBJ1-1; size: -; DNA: TGCGCCAGCAGCTTGGCCGTTTCGTCATCGGGAGCTTTCTTT; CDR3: CASSLAVSSSGAFF
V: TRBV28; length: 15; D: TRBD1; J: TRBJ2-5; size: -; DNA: TGTGCCAGCAGTCAACCCCGCAGGGGGCAAGAGACCCAGTACTTC; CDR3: CASSQPRRGQETQYF
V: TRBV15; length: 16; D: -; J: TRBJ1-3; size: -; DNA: TGTGCCACCAGCTCCCGGACTCAGAGCTCTGGAAACACCATATATTTT; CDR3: CATSSRTQSSGNTIYF
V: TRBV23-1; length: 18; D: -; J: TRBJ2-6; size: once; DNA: TGCGCCAGCAGTGAAAGACAGCGAGAAAACTCTGGGGCCAACGTCCTGACTTTC; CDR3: CASSERQRENSGANVLTF
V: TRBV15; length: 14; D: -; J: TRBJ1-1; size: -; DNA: TGTGCCACCAGCGACGGGGGGACGGGGAGTGAAGCTTTCTTT; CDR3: CATSDGGTGSEAFF
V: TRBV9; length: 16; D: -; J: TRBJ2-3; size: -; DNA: TGTGCCAGCAGCGTAATAGCGCGATCTAGCACAGATACGCAGTATTTT; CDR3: CASSVIARSSTDTQYF
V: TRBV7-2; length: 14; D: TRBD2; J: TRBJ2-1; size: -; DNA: TGTGCCAGCAGCCAAGGGACTAGCACCGAAGGGCAGTTCTTC; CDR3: CASSQGTSTEGQFF
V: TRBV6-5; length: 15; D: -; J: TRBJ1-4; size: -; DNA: TGTGCCAGCAGTTACTCGCATGGGTCTAGGGAAAAACTGTTTTTT; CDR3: CASSYSHGSREKLFF
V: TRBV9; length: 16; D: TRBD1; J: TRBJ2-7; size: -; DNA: TGTGCCAGCAGCGTCCAGCCGGGACAGGGGGCGGGCGAGCAGTACTTC; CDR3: CASSVQPGQGAGEQYF
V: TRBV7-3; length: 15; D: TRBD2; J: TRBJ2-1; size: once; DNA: TGTGCCAGCAGCGCTCTAGCGGGGGAGTACAATGAGCAGTTCTTC; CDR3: CASSALAGEYNEQFF